This T cell receptor beta chain originates from a study of T cell responses to AZD1222 COVID-19 vaccine. For the study at large: Second-dose intervals of approximately 4 or approximately 12 weeks were pooled.

The CDR3 covers 15 residues. CDR1 and CDR2 from the germline V gene are SGHDN and FVKESK. V lost 4 bases to trimming and J lost 7 bases; unmatched junction nucleotides: 12. Study-level points and caveats: Vaccine-associated CD4 TCRs ranged over spike, dominating at 160-218 and 743-854. Clonal diversity was possibly underestimated; the donors were predominantly white British and more often female. An increase in Spike-specific TCR breadth and depth was observed after two AZD1222 doses.

A remark on this clone: What it binds is not known.

Sequenced by immunoSEQ multiplex PCR; TCRdb stores in-frame clones only, minus some. Of around 130,000 clones listed, about 85% are singletons. This specimen was peripheral blood, taken on day 0 of AZD1222 vaccination. The rearrangement links TRBV14 to TRBJ1-2; TRBD1 matches at 7 bases. The sequence was collected from an adult in good health. The CDR3 protein is CASSPRTGSSGGYTF. CDR3 bases: TGTGCCAGCAGCCCCCGGACAGGTTCTTCGGGTGGCTACACCTTC.